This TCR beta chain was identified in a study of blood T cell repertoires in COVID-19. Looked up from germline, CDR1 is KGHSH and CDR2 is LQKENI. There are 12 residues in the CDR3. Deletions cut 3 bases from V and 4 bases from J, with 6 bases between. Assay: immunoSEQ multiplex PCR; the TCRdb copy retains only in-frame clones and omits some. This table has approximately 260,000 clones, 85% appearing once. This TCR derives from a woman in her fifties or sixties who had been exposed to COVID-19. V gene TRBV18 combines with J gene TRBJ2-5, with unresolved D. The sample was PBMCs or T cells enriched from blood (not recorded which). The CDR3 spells CASSPTGETQYF. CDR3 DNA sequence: TGTGCCAGCTCACCTACGGGAGAGACCCAGTACTTC.